These 24 T cell receptor beta chains originate from one sample sequenced in a study of cytomegalovirus exposure and HLA in healthy donors. Primers: 60 Vbeta forward and 13 Jbeta reverse. Sequencing used immunoSEQ multiplex PCR; TCRdb keeps in-frame clones, though not all of them. The sample has 100,000 to 150,000 clones, around 78% seen once; the top ten hold approximately 2%. Sample: PBMCs. The receptor set was obtained from a man over 45 in good health and CMV-seronegative.

This chain joins TRBV7-9 and TRBJ1-1; tentatively, D is TRBD1 (6 bases). Germline V gene sequence: CDR1 SEHNR, CDR2 FQNEAQ (reference sequence). Trimming removed 1 base at V and 4 bases at J, with 16 bases between. This CDR3 comprises 16 residues. CDR3 DNA: TGTGCCAGCAGCTTAGGATTCGTCCGCAGGGGCACTGAAGCTTTCTTT. Translating it yields CASSLGFVRRGTEAFF. The full variable domain, rest sourced from reference TRBV7-9 and TRBJ1-1, is DTGVSQNPRHKITKRGQNVTFRCDPISEHNRLYWYRQTLGQGPEFLTYFQNEAQLEKSRLLSDRFSAERPKGSFSTLEIQRTEQGDSAMYLCASSLGFVRRGTEAFFGQGTRLTVV.

CDR3 sequence: CASSIHQGPGNTIYF. For the CDR3, the DNA is TGTGCCAGCAGTATTCACCAGGGGCCTGGAAACACCATATATTTT. This rearrangement joins TRBV28 to TRBJ1-3, with D possibly being TRBD1 (6 bases). Germline values: CDR1 MDHEN, CDR2 SYDVKM. V gave up 5 bases and J gave up 2 bases, with 13 bases separating them. This CDR3 region has 15 residues.

V is TRBV30 and J is TRBJ2-1; D perhaps matches TRBD2 (6 bases). The germline V and J ends were trimmed by 2 bases and 1 base, with 12 bases remaining between them. The V gene's germline CDR1 is GTSNPN and CDR2 SVGIG (reference sequence). The CDR3 runs to 15 residues. DNA for the CDR3: TGTGCCTGGAGTCCCGCGGAGGGATCCTACAATGAGCAGTTCTTC. Translated: CAWSPAEGSYNEQFF. The full variable domain, in which reference TRBV30 and TRBJ2-1 provide the parts outside the CDR3, is SQTIHQWPATLVQPVGSPLSLECTVEGTSNPNLYWYRQAAGRGLQLLFYSVGIGQISSEVPQNLSASRPQDRQFILSSKKLLLSDSGFYLCAWSPAEGSYNEQFFGPGTRLTVL.

This rearrangement joins TRBV2 to TRBJ1-5; tentatively, D is TRBD1 (6 bases). In germline, CDR1 is SNHLY, CDR2 FYNNEI. CDR3 length: 15 residues. Between the trimmed V and J ends, which lost 3 bases and 6 bases, there was a span of 15 bases. As DNA, the CDR3 is TGTGCCAGCAGTGAGGAGCAGGGGTTTGGTCAGCCCCAGCATTTT. This encodes CASSEEQGFGQPQHF.

This clone is medium-sized in the sample. V usage is TRBV5-6 and J usage is TRBJ1-1; TRBD1 agrees at 9 bases. Trimming cost V 7 bases and J 1 base; bases outside gene matches: 8. Germline-derived CDR1 and CDR2 are SGHDT and YYEEEE. This CDR3 comprises 15 residues. This CDR3 is CASATETGGNTEAFF. Written as DNA, the CDR3 is TGTGCCAGCGCTACTGAGACAGGGGGGAACACTGAAGCTTTCTTT.

This clone has a single count. V gene TRBV19 combines with J gene TRBJ2-5; D might be TRBD1 (6 bases). The germline V and J ends were trimmed by 4 bases and 4 bases, with 10 bases remaining between them. CDR3 length: 13 amino acids. CDR1 is LNHDA, CDR2 SQIVND, per germline (reference sequence). The CDR3 sequence: CASSNFRGETQYF. The DNA of the CDR3 is TGTGCCAGTAGTAATTTCAGGGGAGAGACCCAGTACTTC.

The V and J genes are TRBV11-2 and TRBJ2-7; D unresolved. The CDR3 consists of 14 residues. Germline V gene lookup returns CDR1 SGHAT and CDR2 FQNNGV. The germline V and J ends were trimmed by 0 bases and 4 bases, with 10 bases remaining between them. Written as DNA, the CDR3 is TGTGCCAGCAGCTTAGAATACCAGACTTACGAGCAGTACGTC. This translates into CASSLEYQTYEQYV.

A few counts support this clone. The chain uses TRBV6-5 and TRBJ1-2, with 8 bases matching TRBD1. The CDR3 totals 16 residues. J gave up 4 bases and V 4 bases, and 11 bases lay outside the gene matches. Germline CDR1 is MNHEY and CDR2 is SVGAGI. The CDR3 DNA reads TGTGCCAGCAGTTCCTTACGCGCCAGGGGGCTCTATGGCTACACCTTC. Translated: CASSSLRARGLYGYTF.

The V call is TRBV6-6, the J call TRBJ2-5; 10 bases are shared with TRBD2. Germline V gene lookup returns CDR1 MNHNY and CDR2 SVGAGI (reference sequence). V dropped 5 bases and J dropped 3; count of bases not matched to a gene: 3. The CDR3 is made up of 14 amino acids. The CDR3 is CASSDSGGEETQYF. The CDR3, as DNA: TGTGCCAGCAGTGACAGCGGGGGGGAAGAGACCCAGTACTTC.

The V and J genes are TRBV6-5 and TRBJ1-2, with D possibly TRBD1 on 5 matching bases. The germline V gene encodes CDR1 MNHEY and CDR2 SVGAGI. The V and J ends lost 3 bases and 7 bases respectively, with 15 bases between them. The CDR3 contains 14 residues. DNA for the CDR3: TGTGCCAGCAGTTATTCCGGGACTCCAGGTGGCTACACCTTC. Translation gives CASSYSGTPGGYTF.

Worth noting for this clone: The conserved final phenylalanine or tryptophan is absent from the CDR3, which likely points to a read error. The rearrangement joins TRBV6-1 to TRBJ2-2; the D gene is possibly TRBD1 (6 bases). Per germline, CDR1 MNHNS and CDR2 SASEGT. The CDR3 is 19 residues long. V was cut by 4 bases and J by 1 base, with 22 bases left in between. The CDR3 region has the DNA TGTGCCAGCAGTGGGGAATTAGACAGGATCCGTAGGAACACCGGGGAGCTGTTTTGT. Its protein product is CASSGELDRIRRNTGELFC.

The chain uses TRBV7-2 and TRBJ2-1, with TRBD2 matching over 10 bases. Per germline, CDR1 SGHTA and CDR2 FQGNSA. The length of the CDR3 is 15 residues. Germline trimming cut 5 bases from V and 7 bases from J; bases unmatched to any gene: 8. CDR3 coding DNA: TGTGCCAGCAGCCCAGGCCCAGCGGGGGGGAATGAGCAGTTCTTC. Translation: CASSPGPAGGNEQFF.

The count of this clone is one. The J gene is TRBJ1-4, the V gene TRBV28; no definite D call. The germline V gene has CDR1 MDHEN and CDR2 SYDVKM. Trimming took 6 bases from V and 7 from J, leaving 15 bases between them. The CDR3 contains 14 residues. The CDR3 loop is CASSLSGRREKLFF. As DNA, the CDR3 is TGTGCCAGCAGCCTCAGTGGGCGACGTGAAAAACTGTTTTTT. The complete variable domain, with remaining parts taken from reference TRBV28 and TRBJ1-4, reads DVKVTQSSRYLVKRTGEKVFLECVQDMDHENMFWYRQDPGLGLRLIYFSYDVKMKEKGDIPEGYSVSREKKERFSLILESASTNQTSMYLCASSLSGRREKLFFGSGTQLSVL.

The sample holds one count of this clone. The chain couples TRBV2 to TRBJ2-5, with D possibly matching TRBD2 (5 bases). CDR1 SNHLY and CDR2 FYNNEI come from the germline V gene. The CDR3 is 14 residues long. The V gene lost 3 bases and the J gene lost 4 bases, with 12 bases spanning the gap. CDR3 region: CASSEPSLPETQYF. The CDR3 region has the DNA TGTGCCAGCAGTGAGCCTAGCCTCCCAGAGACCCAGTACTTC.

This sequence joins TRBV7-2 and TRBJ2-7, with a possible D match to TRBD2 (7 bases). V was trimmed by 1 base and J by 5 bases, leaving 15 bases between them. Germline V CDR1 and CDR2: SGHTA, FQGNSA. The CDR3 spans 15 residues. The DNA of the CDR3 is TGTGCCAGCAGCTTAGACTGGGAGGGACATCACGAGCAGTACGTC. Its translation is CASSLDWEGHHEQYV.

The chain employs TRBV6-6 and TRBJ2-3, with D unclear. Germline V CDR1 and CDR2: MNHNY, SVGAGI (reference sequence). The V end was cut by 7 bases, the J end by 2 bases, with 10 bases between. The CDR3 sequence is 13 residues long. The CDR3 DNA reads as TGTGCCAGCAACGAGGCGGACACAGATACGCAGTATTTT. As protein: CASNEADTDTQYF.

The chain employs TRBV25-1 and TRBJ2-3, with TRBD2 matching 8 bases. The CDR3 has 15 amino acids. Germline lookup yields CDR1 MGHDK and CDR2 SYGVNS. The V segment lost 5 bases and the J segment 0 bases; nucleotides outside the gene matches: 4. Here the CDR3 reads CASSRRTSSTDTQYF. The CDR3 region has the DNA TGTGCCAGCAGTAGGAGGACTAGCAGCACAGATACGCAGTATTTT.

The chain combines TRBV5-5 with TRBJ2-7; no reliable D call. Germline V gene lookup returns CDR1 SGHKS and CDR2 YYEKEE (reference sequence). The CDR3 covers 13 residues. With 6 bases removed from V and 7 bases from J, the gap between germline ends came to 17 bases. The CDR3 sequence is CASNRNVAGEQYV. The CDR3 DNA reads as TGTGCCAGCAACCGAAATGTGGCTGGGGAGCAGTACGTC.

DNA for the CDR3: TGTGCCAGCGGACAGGGGAACACTGAAGCTTTCTTT. Its translation: CASGQGNTEAFF. The V gene is TRBV5-4, the J gene TRBJ1-1; TRBD1 matches at 8 bases. The CDR3 runs 12 residues. The junction had 0 bases not matched to a gene; V was cut back by 7 bases and J by 1 base. CDR1 SGHNT and CDR2 YYREEE come from the germline V gene (reference sequence).

The CDR3 nucleotides read TGTGCCAGCAGCCCAGGGACAGGCGACCAGCCCCAGCATTTT. It yields the protein CASSPGTGDQPQHF. This chain joins TRBV4-2 and TRBJ1-5; 8 bases align to TRBD1. The CDR3 has 14 amino acids. Per germline, CDR1 LGHNA and CDR2 YNFKEQ. The V and J ends lost 4 bases and 7 bases, in that order; junction bases with no gene match: 6.

This chain uses TRBV19 with TRBJ2-5; D remains unclear. The length of the CDR3 is 16 residues. Germline assignment: CDR1 LNHDA and CDR2 SQIVND (reference sequence). Trimming left V 3 bases short and J 5 bases short, with 19 bases between. The CDR3, as DNA: TGTGCCAGTAGTATTATCCTAGATGGTGAGATGGAGACCCAGTACTTC. Its protein is CASSIILDGEMETQYF.

This rearrangement joins TRBV28 to TRBJ1-4; possible D gene TRBD1, 5 bases. The germline V gene has CDR1 MDHEN and CDR2 SYDVKM. The CDR3 contains 13 residues. V was pared by 4 bases and J by 5 bases, with 8 bases between. CDR3 sequence: CASSWGGNEKLFF. In DNA form, the CDR3 reads TGTGCCAGCAGTTGGGGGGGGAATGAAAAACTGTTTTTT.

This chain uses TRBV5-5 with TRBJ2-5; tentatively, D is TRBD1 (6 bases). CDR3 length: 14 residues. Germline V lookup: CDR1 SGHKS, CDR2 YYEKEE (reference sequence). V shed 2 bases and J shed 1 base, with 9 bases lying between them. The CDR3: CASSLRTVQETQYF. For the CDR3, the DNA is TGTGCCAGCAGCTTAAGGACAGTCCAAGAGACCCAGTACTTC.

This clone has only one observation. J is TRBJ2-1 and V is TRBV14, with 7 bases identical to TRBD1. Germline V gene lookup returns CDR1 SGHDN and CDR2 FVKESK. J was trimmed by 7 bases and V by 2 bases; bases with no gene match: 14. The CDR3 is 17 amino acids. The CDR3 nucleotides are TGTGCCAGCAGCCAAAAACAGGGGCAAGGGCTTTTTAATGAGCAGTTCTTC. Its protein product is CASSQKQGQGLFNEQFF.